This T cell receptor beta chain was sequenced in a study of vaccination and CD4 T cells after COVID-19. Cultured CD4+ T cells had their DNA profiled by the Oncomine TCR Beta short-read assay. TCRdb analysed the PCR reads with MiXCR anew, one entry per CDR3 protein. Of approximately 920 distinct CDR3 sequences in the sample, 15% to 20% were seen once. As concerns this clonotype: Antigen unknown.

The ends lost 3 bases at V and 1 base at J; junction bases unmatched: 6. This CDR3 is 16 amino acids long. Germline loops: CDR1 LGHDT, CDR2 YNNKEL (reference sequence). Treatment noted: approximately 9-day PBMC culture with coronavirus spike peptide pools or control peptides (ViraFEST assay). According to the study, CD4+ T cells from the unexposed donor were gathered ahead of the COVID-19 pandemic (2011-2018). PBMC cultures, at 1.5 million to 2.5 million cells per well, received around 10 IU/ml IL-2 and roughly 9.6 ug/ml peptide pools. The sequence was collected from a human donor in good health. Specimen: CD4+ T cells from blood, cultured in vitro. This rearrangement joins TRBV3-1 to TRBJ2-3; 8 nucleotides match TRBD2. In DNA form, the CDR3 reads TGTGCCAGCAGCCACCCCATAGCGGGACGCACAGATACGCAGTATTTT. It is translated as CASSHPIAGRTDTQYF.